Listed below are T cell receptor beta chains from one sample, sequenced in a study of blood T cell repertoires in COVID-19. Clones were sequenced by immunoSEQ multiplex PCR, and TCRdb holds only the in-frame ones, with some missing. The data show 37,000 or so clones, with approximately 90% seen just once and 12% held by the top ten. Material: peripheral blood. These receptors were taken from a man aged 60 to 69 with active COVID-19. The CDR3 runs from the conserved cysteine through the conserved F or W. The D gene is left open where the match is weak. Clone size is given for some rows only: seen once, a few or many times, or a class if the clone is expanded.

v_call	d_call	j_call	clone_size	cdr3_aa	cdr3_nt
TRBV4-2	-	TRBJ1-1	-	CASSQDGGGGPNTEAFF	TGTGCCAGCAGCCAAGATGGGGGAGGGGGACCGAACACTGAAGCTTTCTTT
TRBV5-1	TRBD1	TRBJ2-4	once	CASRFSGTDQNIQYF	TGCGCCAGCAGGTTCTCCGGGACAGACCAAAACATTCAGTACTTC
TRBV6-1	TRBD1	TRBJ1-2	-	CASSEAGDRDYYGYTF	TGTGCCAGCAGTGAAGCCGGGGACAGGGACTACTATGGCTACACCTTC
TRBV7-2	-	TRBJ2-7	-	CASSPGLREQYF	TGTGCCAGCAGCCCTGGTCTACGAGAGCAGTACTTC
TRBV3-1/TRBV3-2	TRBD2	TRBJ2-3	few	CASGGLAGGLSTDTQYF	TGTGCCAGCGGGGGACTAGCGGGAGGCCTTAGCACAGATACGCAGTATTTT
TRBV2	-	TRBJ1-4	-	CASSDPYEKLFF	TGTGCCAGCAGTGATCCGTATGAAAAACTGTTTTTT
TRBV6-5	-	TRBJ1-5	-	CASRQTGPGQPQHF	TGTGCCAGCAGGCAAACAGGGCCGGGTCAGCCCCAGCATTTT
TRBV11-1	-	TRBJ2-3	-	CASSLRETDTQYF	TGTGCCAGCAGCTTAAGAGAGACAGATACGCAGTATTTT
TRBV5-1	TRBD2	TRBJ2-3	-	CASSLGLAEDTQYF	TGCGCCAGCAGCCTGGGACTAGCGGAGGATACGCAGTATTTT
TRBV28	TRBD1	TRBJ2-7	-	CASSFPTGKYEQYF	TGTGCCAGCAGTTTCCCGACAGGGAAGTACGAGCAGTACTTC
TRBV5-6	TRBD2	TRBJ2-1	-	CASSLEGLAGGHEQFF	TGTGCCAGCAGCTTGGAGGGACTAGCGGGAGGTCATGAGCAGTTCTTC
TRBV10-3	TRBD1	TRBJ1-2	-	CAINGQADGYTF	TGTGCCATCAATGGACAGGCTGATGGCTACACCTTC
TRBV11-1	-	TRBJ1-1	-	CASSLNKQGNTEAFF	TGTGCCAGCAGCTTAAACAAACAGGGGAACACTGAAGCTTTCTTT
TRBV27	TRBD2	TRBJ2-7	once	CASSSPSSAGGSDEQYF	TGTGCCAGCAGTTCCCCCTCCTCAGCGGGAGGTTCGGATGAGCAGTACTTC
TRBV9	TRBD2	TRBJ2-7	-	CASSVAGLAGIYEQYF	TGTGCCAGCAGCGTAGCGGGACTAGCGGGAATCTACGAGCAGTACTTC
TRBV18	TRBD1	TRBJ1-2	once	CASSPASGQGYLLDGYTF	TGTGCCAGCTCACCAGCTTCGGGACAGGGGTATCTACTAGATGGCTACACCTTC
TRBV27	-	TRBJ2-3	-	CASSRDFTDTQYF	TGTGCCAGCAGTCGGGACTTCACAGATACGCAGTATTTT
TRBV5-4	-	TRBJ2-1	-	CASSLEIGVDEQFF	TGTGCCAGCAGCTTGGAAATCGGGGTAGATGAGCAGTTCTTC
TRBV18	-	TRBJ1-1	-	CASSPNTDSQTEAFF	TGTGCCAGCTCACCCAATACGGACAGTCAGACTGAAGCTTTCTTT
TRBV7-2	-	TRBJ1-5	-	CASSLLGQLNQPQHF	TGTGCCAGCAGCTTATTGGGGCAGCTAAATCAGCCCCAGCATTTT
TRBV6-5	TRBD1	TRBJ1-2	-	CASSSIPDRFYGYTF	TGTGCCAGCAGCTCGATCCCGGACAGGTTCTATGGCTACACCTTC
TRBV5-1	TRBD1	TRBJ2-3	-	CASSLHRGADTQYF	TGCGCCAGCAGCTTACACAGGGGTGCAGATACGCAGTATTTT
TRBV9	TRBD2	TRBJ2-2	-	CASSVRSGRSTGELFF	TGTGCCAGCAGCGTAAGAAGCGGGAGGAGCACCGGGGAGCTGTTTTTT
TRBV19	-	TRBJ1-2	-	CASSPGTLYGYTF	TGTGCCAGTAGTCCAGGTACCCTCTATGGCTACACCTTC
TRBV11-3	TRBD2	TRBJ2-2	-	CASSPRTSPNTGELFF	TGTGCCAGCAGCCCACGGACTAGCCCGAACACCGGGGAGCTGTTTTTT
TRBV7-6	TRBD2	TRBJ2-2	once	CASSLGREWTGELFF	TGTGCCAGCAGCTTAGGGCGGGAGTGGACCGGGGAGCTGTTTTTT
TRBV2	-	TRBJ1-1	-	CASRATKAGTEAFF	TGTGCCAGCAGGGCGACAAAAGCGGGCACTGAAGCTTTCTTT
TRBV2	-	TRBJ2-3	-	CASAWNGGDTDTQYF	TGTGCCAGCGCGTGGAACGGGGGAGACACAGATACGCAGTATTTT
TRBV11-2	-	TRBJ2-3	-	CASSLGSLYDTQYF	TGTGCCAGCAGCTTAGGCTCACTGTACGATACGCAGTATTTT
TRBV10-3	-	TRBJ1-5	-	CAISEGPINQPQHF	TGTGCCATCAGTGAGGGGCCTATCAATCAGCCCCAGCATTTT
TRBV6-5	TRBD1	TRBJ1-6	-	CASSYFGVQGDTPLHF	TGTGCCAGCAGTTACTTTGGCGTGCAGGGGGATACACCCCTCCACTTT
TRBV7-2	-	TRBJ2-5	-	CASSPTRGETQYF	TGTGCCAGCAGCCCCACTAGAGGCGAGACCCAGTACTTC
TRBV2	-	TRBJ2-1	-	CASGRVSQDKYNEQFF	TGTGCCAGCGGTCGGGTTTCCCAGGACAAATACAATGAGCAGTTCTTC
TRBV6-5	-	TRBJ2-3	-	CASSWDSGTDTQYF	TGTGCCAGCAGTTGGGACTCTGGCACAGATACGCAGTATTTT
TRBV6-6	-	TRBJ1-5	once	CASSRSVIGASDQPQHF	TGTGCCAGCAGTCGGTCTGTGATAGGAGCCTCGGATCAGCCCCAGCATTTT
TRBV12-3/TRBV12-4	-	TRBJ2-5	-	CASMRETQYF	TGTGCCAGCATGAGGGAGACCCAGTACTTC
TRBV6-2/TRBV6-3	-	TRBJ2-5	-	CASSYSGAPGETQYF	TGTGCCAGCAGTTACTCGGGGGCCCCGGGGGAGACCCAGTACTTC
TRBV11-2	TRBD1	TRBJ1-4	-	CASSTYRDRFATNEKLFF	TGTGCCAGCAGCACCTACCGGGACAGGTTTGCAACTAATGAAAAACTGTTTTTT
TRBV2	TRBD2	TRBJ2-7	-	CASSGERDYYYEQYF	TGTGCCAGCAGTGGAGAGCGGGACTACTATTACGAGCAGTACTTC
TRBV28	-	TRBJ1-1	-	CASSLLPARTVLRTEAFF	TGTGCCAGCAGTTTACTACCCGCTAGGACAGTCTTAAGGACTGAAGCTTTCTTT
TRBV29-1	TRBD2	TRBJ2-3	once	CSVEMGLAGARDTQYF	TGCAGCGTTGAAATGGGACTAGCGGGAGCACGGGATACGCAGTATTTT
TRBV7-8	-	TRBJ1-1	-	CASSLLNRDTEAFF	TGTGCCAGCAGCTTATTAAACCGGGACACTGAAGCTTTCTTT